A single sample gave rise to the 24 T cell receptor beta chains below, sequenced in a study of T cells in tuberculosis. Sequencing was performed with immunoSEQ multiplex PCR; in TCRdb, only in-frame clones are kept and a portion is missing. The data hold about 41,000 clones, with approximately 95% observed a single time. Specimen: PBMCs. These receptors all come from a donor aged 10-30 years with latent tuberculosis or without tuberculosis infection.

The chain has TRBV25-1 and TRBJ1-2, with 8 positions matching TRBD1. The CDR3 has 15 amino acids. The germline V gene has CDR1 MGHDK and CDR2 SYGVNS. V gave up 1 base and J gave up 4 bases; unmatched junction bases: 5. The CDR3 DNA sequence: TGTGCCAGCAGTGAATCGACAGGGGAGGCCTATGGCTACACCTTC. This sequence encodes CASSESTGEAYGYTF.

This clone appeared once. The chain recombines TRBV4-1 with TRBJ1-5; D is perhaps TRBD1 (6 bases). The germline V and J ends were trimmed by 1 base and 4 bases, with 11 bases remaining between them. Per the germline V gene, CDR1 is MGHRA and CDR2 is YSYEKL. There are 15 residues in the CDR3. The CDR3 reads CASSQVDRNNQPQHF. Written as DNA, the CDR3 is TGCGCCAGCAGCCAAGTGGACAGAAATAATCAGCCCCAGCATTTT.

The sample holds one count of this clone. As DNA, the CDR3 is TGTGCCAGTGGAGACAGGGATTTGAACACTGAAGCTTTCTTT. Its translation is CASGDRDLNTEAFF. The chain links TRBV19 to TRBJ1-1, with 7 positions matching TRBD1. Germline V gene lookup returns CDR1 LNHDA and CDR2 SQIVND (reference sequence). This CDR3 comprises 14 residues. Unmatched junction bases numbered 6, after V lost 8 bases and J lost 0 bases.

The rearrangement joins TRBV20-1 to TRBJ1-1; no definite D call. Trimming stripped 0 bases from V and 5 bases from J, with 4 bases between. The germline V gene has CDR1 DFQATT and CDR2 SNEGSKA (reference sequence). The CDR3 totals 11 residues. The CDR3 nucleotides are TGCAGTGCTAGAGAACGGACTGAAGCTTTCTTT. It codes for CSARERTEAFF.

This chain links TRBV5-6 with TRBJ1-4; D is perhaps TRBD1 (5 bases). Trimming stripped 2 bases from V and 8 bases from J, with 7 bases between. Germline CDR1 reads SGHDT; CDR2 reads YYEEEE. The CDR3 is made up of 12 amino acids. Here the CDR3 reads CASSFGAEKLFF. In nucleotides, the CDR3 is TGTGCCAGCAGCTTTGGGGCCGAAAAACTGTTTTTT. Full variable domain (missing parts from reference TRBV5-6 and TRBJ1-4): DAGVTQSPTHLIKTRGQQVTLRCSPKSGHDTVSWYQQALGQGPQFIFQYYEEEERQRGNFPDRFSGHQFPNYSSELNVNALLLGDSALYLCASSFGAEKLFFGSGTQLSVL.

The J gene is TRBJ2-2, the V gene TRBV13; 8 bases agree with TRBD2. CDR1 and CDR2 (germline): PRHDT, FYEKMQ (reference sequence). The J segment lost 2 bases and the V segment lost 3 bases, leaving 2 bases of the junction unmatched. The CDR3 contains 15 residues. In DNA form, the CDR3 reads TGTGCCAGCAGCTTTGGGACTAGAAACACCGGGGAGCTGTTTTTT. Translation gives CASSFGTRNTGELFF.

The chain employs TRBV29-1 and TRBJ2-5; possible D gene TRBD1, 5 bases. Trimming removed 2 bases at V and 5 bases at J, with 15 bases between. CDR3 length equals 14 residues. Germline-derived CDR1 and CDR2 are SQVTM and ANQGSEA. Written as DNA, the CDR3 is TGCAGCGTTGAAATAGGGGTTAGCAGCGAGACCCAGTACTTC. Translated, it gives CSVEIGVSSETQYF.

The chain combines TRBV15 with TRBJ1-2, with TRBD1 matching over 8 bases. The CDR3 loop spans 17 amino acids. Germline lookup yields CDR1 LNHNV and CDR2 YYDKDF (reference sequence). The V segment lost 0 bases and the J segment 6 bases; nucleotides outside the gene matches: 12. CDR3 sequence reads: CATSRDSFGDRINGYTF. As DNA, the CDR3 is TGTGCCACCAGCAGAGATAGTTTTGGGGACAGGATTAATGGCTACACCTTC.

The chain couples TRBV2 to TRBJ2-7; D is unclear. The CDR3 loop spans 15 amino acids. Germline CDR1 reads SNHLY; CDR2 reads FYNNEI. V lost 6 bases, J lost 3 bases, and 18 bases lay in between. CDR3 sequence: CASSEATLSLYEQYF. In DNA, the CDR3 is TGTGCCAGCAGCGAGGCAACCTTGAGTCTCTACGAGCAGTACTTC.

This sequence joins TRBV28 and TRBJ2-5; 11 bases align to TRBD1. V gave up 5 bases and J gave up 1 base; unmatched junction bases: 6. CDR1 and CDR2 from the germline V gene are MDHEN and SYDVKM. This CDR3 has 16 amino acids. CDR3: CASSPLGTGGQETQYF. For the CDR3, the DNA is TGTGCCAGCAGTCCCCTGGGGACAGGGGGCCAAGAGACCCAGTACTTC.

V usage is TRBV5-1 and J usage is TRBJ1-1; D is unresolved. CDR1 is SGHRS, CDR2 YFSETQ, per germline. The CDR3 is made up of 19 amino acids. Trimming removed 2 bases at V and 2 bases at J, with 25 bases between. CDR3 bases: TGCGCCAGCAGCTTACCAGATTTTAAAGACTCCAAAGGAAACACTGAAGCTTTCTTT. Its translation: CASSLPDFKDSKGNTEAFF.

The J gene is TRBJ2-7, the V gene TRBV25-1; 11 nucleotides agree with TRBD2. Germline lookup yields CDR1 MGHDK and CDR2 SYGVNS. CDR3 length: 18 amino acids. Losses at the gene ends were 4 bases for V and 1 base for J; bases not matched to a gene: 12. This CDR3 reads CASSAKAATSGGSYEQYF. In nucleotides, the CDR3 is TGTGCCAGCAGTGCGAAAGCGGCCACTAGCGGGGGATCCTACGAGCAGTACTTC.

The chain joins TRBV9 to TRBJ1-2; 9 positions agree with TRBD1. Germline CDR1 and CDR2: SGDLS and YYNGEE. V was pared by 3 bases and J by 8 bases, with 8 bases of the junction left unmatched. The CDR3 loop spans 14 amino acids. CDR3 region: CASSGGQGQTGYTF. CDR3 coding DNA: TGTGCCAGCAGCGGGGGACAGGGACAGACCGGCTACACCTTC.

V usage is TRBV19 and J usage is TRBJ2-1, with 11 bases aligning to TRBD1. CDR1 and CDR2 from the germline V gene are LNHDA and SQIVND (reference sequence). The CDR3 runs to 16 residues. V lost 6 bases, J lost 9 bases, and 13 bases stayed unmatched. The CDR3 DNA reads TGTGCCAGTAGGCCGGGGAGGACAGGGGGCATGGCTGAGCAGTTCTTC. Its translation: CASRPGRTGGMAEQFF.

This clone is a singleton in its sample. V is TRBV9 and J is TRBJ2-2; 8 positions agree with TRBD2. The trim removed 0 bases at V and 7 bases at J, leaving 14 bases unmatched. This CDR3 has 18 residues. CDR1 and CDR2 from the germline V gene are SGDLS and YYNGEE. The CDR3 here is CASSVDSGGLAPIGELFF. The CDR3 bases are TGTGCCAGCAGCGTAGATTCTGGAGGACTAGCTCCTATCGGGGAGCTGTTTTTT.

The CDR3, as DNA: TGTGCCAGCAGCTCCGGGTCCGGGACAGGACCCTACGAGCAGTACTTC. Translation: CASSSGSGTGPYEQYF. The chain couples TRBV7-2 to TRBJ2-7, with 8 bases matching TRBD1. The V gene end was trimmed by 4 bases and the J gene end by 2 bases; junction bases not matched to a gene: 10. CDR3 length: 16 amino acids. The germline V gene encodes CDR1 SGHTA and CDR2 FQGNSA.

The rearrangement uses TRBV19 and TRBJ1-1; TRBD1 is a possible D gene (6 bases). Germline values: CDR1 LNHDA, CDR2 SQIVND (reference sequence). Trimming took 3 bases from V and 4 from J, leaving 12 bases between them. The CDR3 spans 14 residues. The CDR3: CASSITGMSTEAFF. In nucleotides, the CDR3 is TGTGCCAGTAGTATTACAGGGATGAGCACTGAAGCTTTCTTT.

The chain is built from TRBV14 and TRBJ2-1; TRBD2 might be the D (7 bases). V dropped 4 bases and J dropped 7 bases, with 14 bases sitting between them. Germline CDR1 reads SGHDN; CDR2 reads FVKESK. The CDR3 is 14 amino acids. The CDR3 DNA sequence: TGTGCCAGCAGCCTTGCGGGGGCCCCTAATGAGCAGTTCTTC. It yields the protein CASSLAGAPNEQFF.

The chain is built from TRBV5-1 and TRBJ2-5, with TRBD2 matching 12 bases. Unmatched junction bases numbered 5, after V lost 7 bases and J lost 1 base. This CDR3 spans 15 amino acids. CDR1 is SGHRS, CDR2 YFSETQ, per germline. CDR3 DNA: TGCGCCAGCGAAAGACTAGCGGGGGCCCAAGAGACCCAGTACTTC. Residues: CASERLAGAQETQYF.

The chain couples TRBV5-1 to TRBJ2-2; 9 nucleotides align to TRBD1. The CDR3 contains 15 residues. With 3 bases clipped from V and 4 bases from J, the junction kept 4 bases outside the gene matches. CDR1 is SGHRS and CDR2 is YFSETQ in the germline V gene. Written as DNA, the CDR3 is TGCGCCAGCAGCTGGGCGGGACAGGGCACCGGGGAGCTGTTTTTT. Encoded protein: CASSWAGQGTGELFF. The full variable domain, rest sourced from reference TRBV5-1 and TRBJ2-2, is KAGVTQTPRYLIKTRGQQVTLSCSPISGHRSVSWYQQTPGQGLQFLFEYFSETQRNKGNFPGRFSGRQFSNSRSEMNVSTLELGDSALYLCASSWAGQGTGELFFGEGSRLTVL.

J is TRBJ2-5 and V is TRBV28, with D maybe TRBD1 (5 bases). Germline V lookup: CDR1 MDHEN, CDR2 SYDVKM. The CDR3 is 16 residues long. The ends were cut back, 4 bases at V and 1 base at J, with 16 bases in the middle. CDR3 sequence reads: CASSSLGPSFQETQYF. The CDR3 bases are TGTGCCAGCAGTTCGTTGGGGCCAAGCTTCCAAGAGACCCAGTACTTC.

This clone showed up just a few times. The chain links TRBV19 to TRBJ1-6, with 11 bases aligning to TRBD1. The CDR3 is 15 amino acids. V lost 10 bases, J lost 9 bases, and 11 bases stayed unmatched. CDR1 and CDR2 from the germline V gene are LNHDA and SQIVND (reference sequence). This CDR3 reads CATRSGTGGFSPLHF. The CDR3 DNA sequence: TGTGCCACCCGAAGCGGGACAGGGGGGTTTTCACCCCTCCACTTT.

This clone was counted between two and nine times. CDR3 in amino acids: CASSLGVEWRNTEAFF. CDR3 nucleotides: TGTGCCAGCAGCTTAGGGGTTGAGTGGAGGAACACTGAAGCTTTCTTT. The rearrangement joins TRBV7-8 to TRBJ1-1; D is unresolved. The CDR3 consists of 16 residues. Trimming took off 1 base at V and 1 base at J, with 13 bases between the two ends. CDR1 and CDR2 from the germline V gene are SGHVS and FQNEAQ.

This chain joins TRBV27 and TRBJ1-6; 9 bases are shared with TRBD1. The germline gives CDR1 MNHEY, CDR2 SMNVEV (reference sequence). Losses at the gene ends were 7 bases for V and 12 bases for J; bases not matched to a gene: 16. The length of the CDR3 is 16 residues. In DNA form, the CDR3 reads TGTGCCAGCACCTCCATATCTGGGACAGGGTGGCTACCCCTCCACTTT. Encoded protein: CASTSISGTGWLPLHF.